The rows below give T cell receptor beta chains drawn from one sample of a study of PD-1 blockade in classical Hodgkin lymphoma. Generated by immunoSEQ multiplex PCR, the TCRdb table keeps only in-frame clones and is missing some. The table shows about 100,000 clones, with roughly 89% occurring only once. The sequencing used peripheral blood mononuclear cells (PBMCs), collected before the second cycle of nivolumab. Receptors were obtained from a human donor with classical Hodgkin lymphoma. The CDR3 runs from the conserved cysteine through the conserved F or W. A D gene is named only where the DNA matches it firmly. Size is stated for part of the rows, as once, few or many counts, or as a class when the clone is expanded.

CDR3 DNA: TGTGCCAGCAGCTTGGTGACAGGAGAGACCCAGTACTTC
CDR3 protein: CASSLVTGETQYF
clone size: -
CDR3 length: 13
V gene: TRBV5-6
J gene: TRBJ2-5
D gene: -

CDR3 DNA: TGTGCCAGCAGCTTAGATGGCAGGGAAGTAGGGTATGGCTACACCTTC
CDR3 protein: CASSLDGREVGYGYTF
clone size: -
CDR3 length: 16
V gene: TRBV11-2
J gene: TRBJ1-2
D gene: -

CDR3 DNA: TGCGCCAGCAGCCAAGATCGGGTAGGAGACTATGGCTACACCTTC
CDR3 protein: CASSQDRVGDYGYTF
clone size: -
CDR3 length: 15
V gene: TRBV4-3
J gene: TRBJ1-2
D gene: -

CDR3 DNA: TGTGCCAGCAGCCACGTACAGGGTCGGGCGTCCTACAATGAGCAGTTCTTC
CDR3 protein: CASSHVQGRASYNEQFF
clone size: -
CDR3 length: 17
V gene: TRBV27
J gene: TRBJ2-1
D gene: -

CDR3 DNA: TGTGCCAGCAGTGAAGGGGCAGGGCCGGGGCTCACTGAAGCTTTCTTT
CDR3 protein: CASSEGAGPGLTEAFF
clone size: -
CDR3 length: 16
V gene: TRBV6-1
J gene: TRBJ1-1
D gene: -

CDR3 DNA: TGTGCCAGCAGCCATTTGTCGGACCTCTCCTACAATGAGCAGTTCTTC
CDR3 protein: CASSHLSDLSYNEQFF
clone size: -
CDR3 length: 16
V gene: TRBV7-2
J gene: TRBJ2-1
D gene: -

CDR3 DNA: TGCAGTGCTACCAGGACAGGGGGCTACACCTTC
CDR3 protein: CSATRTGGYTF
clone size: few
CDR3 length: 11
V gene: TRBV20-1
J gene: TRBJ1-2
D gene: TRBD1

CDR3 DNA: TGTGCCAGCAGGGGACAGGGGGGTTACTCACCCCTCCACTTT
CDR3 protein: CASRGQGGYSPLHF
clone size: -
CDR3 length: 14
V gene: TRBV6-1
J gene: TRBJ1-6
D gene: TRBD1

CDR3 DNA: TGTGCCAGCAGTTGGGGGGGGGCAGCTGTATATGGCTACACCTTC
CDR3 protein: CASSWGGAAVYGYTF
clone size: -
CDR3 length: 15
V gene: TRBV6-5
J gene: TRBJ1-2
D gene: -

CDR3 DNA: TGTGCCAGCAGCTTAAGAGGGGGACCACGGAACGGGGAGCAGTACTTC
CDR3 protein: CASSLRGGPRNGEQYF
clone size: once
CDR3 length: 16
V gene: TRBV13
J gene: TRBJ2-7
D gene: -

CDR3 DNA: TGTGCCTGGAGTGAGGGGGGCGGCTATGGCTACACCTTC
CDR3 protein: CAWSEGGGYGYTF
clone size: -
CDR3 length: 13
V gene: TRBV30
J gene: TRBJ1-2
D gene: -

CDR3 DNA: TGTGCCAGCAGTCAACGGGACAGGGGCTACGAGCAGTACTTC
CDR3 protein: CASSQRDRGYEQYF
clone size: -
CDR3 length: 14
V gene: TRBV27
J gene: TRBJ2-7
D gene: TRBD1

CDR3 DNA: TGTGCCAGCGGGACAGGGGACCGTCCTAACTATGGCTACACCTTC
CDR3 protein: CASGTGDRPNYGYTF
clone size: -
CDR3 length: 15
V gene: TRBV7-9
J gene: TRBJ1-2
D gene: TRBD1

CDR3 DNA: TGTGCCAGCAGTTTCATCGACAGATATGGCTACACCTTC
CDR3 protein: CASSFIDRYGYTF
clone size: -
CDR3 length: 13
V gene: TRBV6-5
J gene: TRBJ1-2
D gene: -

CDR3 DNA: TGTGCCAGCAGTTTAAAGGACCCTCACAACGGGCGGAACACTGAAGCTTTCTTT
CDR3 protein: CASSLKDPHNGRNTEAFF
clone size: once
CDR3 length: 18
V gene: TRBV28
J gene: TRBJ1-1
D gene: -

CDR3 DNA: TGTGCCAGCAGCCAAGCCCTTTCGACTAGCGGGGAGGTCGAGCAGTACTTC
CDR3 protein: CASSQALSTSGEVEQYF
clone size: -
CDR3 length: 17
V gene: TRBV14
J gene: TRBJ2-7
D gene: TRBD2

CDR3 DNA: TGTGCCTGGAGTGTAATGGGTGGCCGGGGAACTGAAGCTTTCTTT
CDR3 protein: CAWSVMGGRGTEAFF
clone size: few
CDR3 length: 15
V gene: TRBV30
J gene: TRBJ1-1
D gene: -

CDR3 DNA: TGTGCCAGCAGCCGGGTAACTGAAGCTTTCTTT
CDR3 protein: CASSRVTEAFF
clone size: -
CDR3 length: 11
V gene: TRBV5-5
J gene: TRBJ1-1
D gene: -

CDR3 DNA: TGTGCCACCGTGGGAATTAGCACAGATACGCAGTATTTT
CDR3 protein: CATVGISTDTQYF
clone size: -
CDR3 length: 13
V gene: TRBV15
J gene: TRBJ2-3
D gene: -

CDR3 DNA: TGTGCCTGGCCAAGGTATGACAGGGATGGCTACACCTTC
CDR3 protein: CAWPRYDRDGYTF
clone size: few
CDR3 length: 13
V gene: TRBV30
J gene: TRBJ1-2
D gene: TRBD1

CDR3 DNA: TGTGCCAGCAGTGACAAACCCGAGAGCGGGGTCGAGTTCTTC
CDR3 protein: CASSDKPESGVEFF
clone size: -
CDR3 length: 14
V gene: TRBV6-4
J gene: TRBJ2-1
D gene: TRBD2

CDR3 DNA: TGTGCCAGCAGCTTATTGGACGGGTACAATGAGCAGTTCTTC
CDR3 protein: CASSLLDGYNEQFF
clone size: few
CDR3 length: 14
V gene: TRBV11-2
J gene: TRBJ2-1
D gene: -

CDR3 DNA: TGTGCCAGCAGCATACCGGGCCAGGCGAAGAACACTGAAGCTTTCTTT
CDR3 protein: CASSIPGQAKNTEAFF
clone size: once
CDR3 length: 16
V gene: TRBV7-2
J gene: TRBJ1-1
D gene: -

CDR3 DNA: TGTGCCAGCAGTGGGCGACAGAATTCACCCCTCCACTTT
CDR3 protein: CASSGRQNSPLHF
clone size: -
CDR3 length: 13
V gene: TRBV6-1
J gene: TRBJ1-6
D gene: -

CDR3 DNA: TGTGCCAGCAGTGTCTACCGGATAAACACCCTCCACTTT
CDR3 protein: CASSVYRINTLHF
clone size: few
CDR3 length: 13
V gene: TRBV2
J gene: TRBJ1-6
D gene: -

CDR3 DNA: TGTGCTAGTGGCCTCTCAACAGGGTTCATCGGGGAGCTGTTTTTT
CDR3 protein: CASGLSTGFIGELFF
clone size: -
CDR3 length: 15
V gene: TRBV12-5
J gene: TRBJ2-2
D gene: -

CDR3 DNA: TGTGCCAGCAGCAACCTCCCGACCTACAATGAGCAGTTCTTC
CDR3 protein: CASSNLPTYNEQFF
clone size: -
CDR3 length: 14
V gene: TRBV21-1
J gene: TRBJ2-1
D gene: -

CDR3 DNA: TGTGCCAGCAGCTTAAAGGGTAGACAATCTGGGGCCAACGTCCTGACTTTC
CDR3 protein: CASSLKGRQSGANVLTF
clone size: once
CDR3 length: 17
V gene: TRBV5-6
J gene: TRBJ2-6
D gene: -

CDR3 DNA: TGTGCAAGTCGCTTATCGGGACTAGCGTTGACCGGGGAGCTGTTTTTT
CDR3 protein: CASRLSGLALTGELFF
clone size: -
CDR3 length: 16
V gene: TRBV12-2
J gene: TRBJ2-2
D gene: -

CDR3 DNA: TGTGCCCGGGACACTTACAATGAGCAGTTCTTC
CDR3 protein: CARDTYNEQFF
clone size: -
CDR3 length: 11
V gene: TRBV30
J gene: TRBJ2-1
D gene: -

CDR3 DNA: TGTGCCAGCAGCGGGGGGCCAAGGAACACCGGGGAGCTGTTTTTT
CDR3 protein: CASSGGPRNTGELFF
clone size: -
CDR3 length: 15
V gene: TRBV7-9
J gene: TRBJ2-2
D gene: -

CDR3 DNA: TGTGCCAGCAGCTTAGGGGGACTAGTAGAGACCCAGTACTTC
CDR3 protein: CASSLGGLVETQYF
clone size: -
CDR3 length: 14
V gene: TRBV7-2
J gene: TRBJ2-5
D gene: TRBD2

CDR3 DNA: TGCGCCAGCAGCCAAGAGGGGTCGAACAGGAACTACGAGCAGTACTTC
CDR3 protein: CASSQEGSNRNYEQYF
clone size: few
CDR3 length: 16
V gene: TRBV4-1
J gene: TRBJ2-7
D gene: -

CDR3 DNA: TGTGCCAGCAGCCCTACAGGGAACCCTAACAATGAGCAGTTCTTC
CDR3 protein: CASSPTGNPNNEQFF
clone size: -
CDR3 length: 15
V gene: TRBV7-9
J gene: TRBJ2-1
D gene: -

CDR3 DNA: TGTGCCAGCAGCTCTGGCCCCGGGGAGCAGTATTTT
CDR3 protein: CASSSGPGEQYF
clone size: -
CDR3 length: 12
V gene: TRBV7-9
J gene: TRBJ2-3
D gene: -

CDR3 DNA: TGTGCCAGCACCCTGGGGGGGGAAACCTACGAGCAGTACTTC
CDR3 protein: CASTLGGETYEQYF
clone size: -
CDR3 length: 14
V gene: TRBV2
J gene: TRBJ2-7
D gene: TRBD2

CDR3 DNA: TGTGCCAGCAGCTTAGGGACGACAGGGGGCGAATATGGCTACACCTTC
CDR3 protein: CASSLGTTGGEYGYTF
clone size: -
CDR3 length: 16
V gene: TRBV7-9
J gene: TRBJ1-2
D gene: TRBD1

CDR3 DNA: TGCGCCATCGTGGTGGTGGCTAGCGGATACACCGGGGAGCTGTTTTTT
CDR3 protein: CAIVVVASGYTGELFF
clone size: -
CDR3 length: 16
V gene: TRBV10-1
J gene: TRBJ2-2
D gene: TRBD2

CDR3 DNA: TGCAGCGTTGAAAGACTAGCGGGGTATAGCACAGATACGCAGTATTTT
CDR3 protein: CSVERLAGYSTDTQYF
clone size: -
CDR3 length: 16
V gene: TRBV29-1
J gene: TRBJ2-3
D gene: TRBD2

CDR3 DNA: TGTGCCAGCAGTCAGGACAGTTTACCAAGAATGAACACTGAAGCTTTCTTT
CDR3 protein: CASSQDSLPRMNTEAFF
clone size: -
CDR3 length: 17
V gene: TRBV27
J gene: TRBJ1-1
D gene: -

CDR3 DNA: TGTGCCAGTAGTATGAGGACTAGGGGTACAGATACGCAGTATTTT
CDR3 protein: CASSMRTRGTDTQYF
clone size: -
CDR3 length: 15
V gene: TRBV19
J gene: TRBJ2-3
D gene: TRBD2

CDR3 DNA: TGCAGCGTTGAAGCAGGGGGCAGGAACACCTTC
CDR3 protein: CSVEAGGRNTF
clone size: -
CDR3 length: 11
V gene: TRBV29-1
J gene: TRBJ1-2
D gene: TRBD1

CDR3 DNA: TGTGCCAGCTCACCACAGGGGGTCTCTGGAAACACCATATATTTT
CDR3 protein: CASSPQGVSGNTIYF
clone size: -
CDR3 length: 15
V gene: TRBV18
J gene: TRBJ1-3
D gene: -

CDR3 DNA: TGTGCCAGCAGATGGGACAAGTTCGGGAGTTTATATTTT
CDR3 protein: CASRWDKFGSLYF
clone size: -
CDR3 length: 13
V gene: TRBV27
J gene: TRBJ1-3
D gene: -

CDR3 DNA: TGTGCCAGCACTTTACAGGGGGCGGACACTGAAGCTTTCTTT
CDR3 protein: CASTLQGADTEAFF
clone size: -
CDR3 length: 14
V gene: TRBV6-5
J gene: TRBJ1-1
D gene: TRBD1